This T cell receptor (beta chain) was recovered during a study of cytomegalovirus exposure and HLA in healthy donors. Study-level information: Membership in the Caucasian-associated ancestry cluster was found for about four fifths of roughly 400 genotyped donors. Points from the study as a whole: A later analysis reportedly identified an Asian-associated ancestry cluster as carrying fewer N-insertions than the approximately 670-donor mean. Available immune exposure information covered CMV serostatus only.

Researchers ran the PCR with 60 Vbeta and 13 Jbeta primers. In the original processing: Later, 80 million or so unique TCR beta chains were counted in an analysis, and some 9.9 million of them were shared. Using immunoSEQ multiplex PCR, the repertoire was profiled, and TCRdb retains in-frame clones only, with some absent. V, J and clone size reflect that table, while D and trimming were determined from the DNA. The table includes about 140,000 clones, roughly 80% detected once. Of note for this clone: Its matching antigen is unknown.

Looked up from germline, CDR1 is MNHEY and CDR2 is SMNVEV (reference sequence). Trimming at V came to 4 bases and at J to 0 bases, leaving 26 bases not matched to a gene. The CDR3 consists of 24 residues. This rearrangement joins TRBV27 to TRBJ2-1, with 11 bases fitting TRBD2. This clonotype originated in a male donor in good health and CMV-seronegative. The sample comprised PBMCs. This CDR3 reads CASSSPPTGLADFTISSSYNEQFF. The CDR3 DNA sequence: TGTGCCAGCAGTTCCCCCCCCACGGGACTAGCGGATTTCACGATTAGTAGCTCCTACAATGAGCAGTTCTTC.